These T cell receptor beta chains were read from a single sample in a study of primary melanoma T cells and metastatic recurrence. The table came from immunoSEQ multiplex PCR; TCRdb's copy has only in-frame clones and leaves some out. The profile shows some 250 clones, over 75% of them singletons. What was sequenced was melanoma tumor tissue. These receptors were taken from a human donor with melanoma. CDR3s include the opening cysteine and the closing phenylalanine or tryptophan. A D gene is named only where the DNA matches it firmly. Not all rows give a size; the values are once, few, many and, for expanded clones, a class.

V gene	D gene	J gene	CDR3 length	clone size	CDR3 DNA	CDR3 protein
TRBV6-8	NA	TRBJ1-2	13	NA	TGTGCCAGCAGTCCGGCAGGGGTCTATGGCTACACCTTC	CASSPAGVYGYTF
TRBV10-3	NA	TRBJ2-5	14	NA	TGTGCCATCAGTGAGTCACCGTACCAAGAGACCCAGTACTTC	CAISESPYQETQYF
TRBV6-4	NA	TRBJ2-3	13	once	TGTGCCAACAGTGACGACAGCCCAGATACGCAGTATTTT	CANSDDSPDTQYF
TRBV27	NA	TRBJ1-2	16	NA	TGTGCCACCAGTGACCCAACAGGGAAGGACGTATATGGCTACACCTTC	CATSDPTGKDVYGYTF
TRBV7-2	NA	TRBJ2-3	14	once	TGTGCCAGCAGCTTAGTTCAGAGCACAGATACGCAGTATTTT	CASSLVQSTDTQYF
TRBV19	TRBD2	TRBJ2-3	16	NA	TGTGCCAGTAGTGCACGACTAGCGGGGTGGACAGATACGCAGTATTTT	CASSARLAGWTDTQYF
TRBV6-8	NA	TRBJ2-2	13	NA	TGTGCCATCAGACGGACGAACACCGGGGAGCTGTTTTTT	CAIRRTNTGELFF
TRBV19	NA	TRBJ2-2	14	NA	TGTGCCAGTAGTATAACCAGGTCGGCCGGGGAGCTGTTTTTT	CASSITRSAGELFF
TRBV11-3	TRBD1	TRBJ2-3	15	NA	TGTGCCAGCAGCTCACGGACAGGGGCCACAGATACGCAGTATTTT	CASSSRTGATDTQYF
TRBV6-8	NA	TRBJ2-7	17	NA	TGTGCCAGCAGCTCATCTGCCGACGAACTCTGGGCCTACGAGCAGTACTTC	CASSSSADELWAYEQYF
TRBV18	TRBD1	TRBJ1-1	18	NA	TGTGCCAGCTCACAAAATCCCTGGACAGGGGTGATGAACACTGAAGCTTTCTTT	CASSQNPWTGVMNTEAFF
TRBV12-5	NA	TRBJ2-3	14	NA	TGTGCTAGCCAGTACCGGGCGGGGACAGATACGCAGTATTTT	CASQYRAGTDTQYF
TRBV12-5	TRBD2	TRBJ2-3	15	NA	TGTGCTAGTGGTTTGGGCGGGGGGACGGCAGATACGCAGTATTTT	CASGLGGGTADTQYF
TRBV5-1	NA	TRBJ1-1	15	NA	TGCGCCAGCAGCACTAGACCGATGGGGAACACTGAAGCTTTCTTT	CASSTRPMGNTEAFF
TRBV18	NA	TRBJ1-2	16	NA	TGTGCCAGCTTATACCAGTTGGACAGCCCTAACTATGGCTACACCTTC	CASLYQLDSPNYGYTF
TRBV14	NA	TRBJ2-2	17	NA	TGTGCCAGCAGCCAACCGGGGTGGGTTTCGAACACCGGGGAGCTGTTTTTT	CASSQPGWVSNTGELFF
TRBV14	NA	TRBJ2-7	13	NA	TGTGCCAGCGGGGACCGTAACTCCTACGAGCAGTACTTC	CASGDRNSYEQYF
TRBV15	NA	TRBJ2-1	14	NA	TGTGCCACCAGCAGAGATACGGGACTGAATGAGCAGTTCTTC	CATSRDTGLNEQFF
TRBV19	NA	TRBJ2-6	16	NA	TGTGCCAGTAGTTTCCCAGGAATAACTGGGGCCAACGTCCTGACTTTC	CASSFPGITGANVLTF
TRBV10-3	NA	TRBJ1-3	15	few	TGTGCCATCAGTGAGTACAGAGGATCTGGAAACACCATATATTTT	CAISEYRGSGNTIYF
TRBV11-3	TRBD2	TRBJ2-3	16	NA	TGTGCCAGCAGCCCCCTCCGGCGGGGGGGCACAGATACGCAGTATTTT	CASSPLRRGGTDTQYF
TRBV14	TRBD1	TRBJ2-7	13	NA	TGTGCCAGCAGCCCGGGACAGTCCTACGAGCAGTACTTC	CASSPGQSYEQYF
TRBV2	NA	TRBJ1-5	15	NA	TGTGCCAGCAGTGTGGGGACCAATAGCAATCAGCCCCAGCATTTT	CASSVGTNSNQPQHF
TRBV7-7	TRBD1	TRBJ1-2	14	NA	TGTGCCAGCAGCGCCCAGGTCGGAACAGGGGACTACACCTTC	CASSAQVGTGDYTF
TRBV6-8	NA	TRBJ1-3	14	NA	TGTGCCAGCAGAACCCAGGGAACCGGAAACACCATATATTTT	CASRTQGTGNTIYF
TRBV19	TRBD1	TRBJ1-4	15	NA	TGTGCCAGTAGTTTCGACAGGGGATATAATGAAAAACTGTTTTTT	CASSFDRGYNEKLFF
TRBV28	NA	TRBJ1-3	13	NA	TGTGCCAGCAGTTTCCGGTTGGGAAACACCATATATTTT	CASSFRLGNTIYF
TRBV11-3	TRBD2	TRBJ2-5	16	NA	TGTGCCAGCAGCTCGGTAGCGGGGGGGACAAGAGAGACCCAGTACTTC	CASSSVAGGTRETQYF
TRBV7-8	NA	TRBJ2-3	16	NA	TGTGCCAGCAGCTTGGCTCACGTCGAAGGGGGAGATACGCAGTATTTT	CASSLAHVEGGDTQYF
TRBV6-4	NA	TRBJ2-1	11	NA	TGTGCCAGCAGTTCGGGACGGGGACAGTTCTTC	CASSSGRGQFF
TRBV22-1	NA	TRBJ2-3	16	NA	TGTGCCAGCAGCGTAGAGGCGGGGGGCCGCACAGATACGCAGTATTTT	CASSVEAGGRTDTQYF